What follows are 10 T cell receptor beta chains derived from one specimen sequenced in a study of a mutant IDH1 vaccine in newly diagnosed glioma. Their specific antigens are unknown. Measured with immunoSEQ multiplex PCR; TCRdb has only the in-frame clones, and not every one. The table includes tens of thousands of clones, roughly 84% detected once. Time point meaning: week 23, last vaccination. Vaccination used 300 ug of mutant IDH1 20-mer peptide per dose, with topical imiquimod. Sequenced material: PBMCs, taken from a glioma patient whose treatment included an IDH1 peptide vaccine. The receptor set was obtained from a man younger than 35 with glioma.

The V and J genes are TRBV4-1 and TRBJ1-5; tentatively, D is TRBD1 (5 bases). CDR1 is MGHRA, CDR2 YSYEKL, per germline. The V end lost 2 bases, the J end lost 6 bases, and 20 bases lay between the germline ends. There are 17 residues in the CDR3. In nucleotides, the CDR3 is TGCGCCAGCAGCCAACATGGGTGGGGTCAGGGTACTCAGCCCCAGCATTTT. Translated: CASSQHGWGQGTQPQHF.

CDR3 DNA: TGTGCCAGTAGTATTGGGGGACGCCGGACTGAAGCTTTCTTT. It translates to CASSIGGRRTEAFF. The J gene is TRBJ1-1, the V gene TRBV19; D might be TRBD1 (5 bases). The CDR3 contains 14 residues. The germline gives CDR1 LNHDA, CDR2 SQIVND (reference sequence). V was shortened by 3 bases and J by 5 bases, with 13 bases between the two germline ends.

The CDR3 loop reads CASSFGPYTDTQYF. The CDR3, as DNA: TGTGCCAGCAGCTTTGGGCCATACACAGATACGCAGTATTTT. The chain has TRBV7-2 and TRBJ2-3; D ambiguous. CDR3 length: 14 residues. Trimming left V 3 bases short and J 2 bases short, with 9 bases between. Germline V gene lookup returns CDR1 SGHTA and CDR2 FQGNSA.

This clone was observed a handful of times. V gene TRBV29-1 combines with J gene TRBJ1-1; no clear D. The CDR3 runs 13 residues. Germline lookup yields CDR1 SQVTM and CDR2 ANQGSEA. Trimming removed 2 bases from V and 3 bases from J, with 10 bases in between. CDR3: CSVETVLDTEAFF. The CDR3 nucleotides are TGCAGCGTTGAAACAGTATTGGACACTGAAGCTTTCTTT.

The chain carries TRBV27 and TRBJ1-1; unclear D gene. Per the germline V gene, CDR1 is MNHEY and CDR2 is SMNVEV (reference sequence). The ends were cut back, 5 bases at V and 0 bases at J, with 7 bases in the middle. The CDR3 spans 13 residues. CDR3 sequence reads: CASSPRLNTEAFF. DNA for the CDR3: TGTGCCAGCAGTCCCCGACTGAACACTGAAGCTTTCTTT.

This rearrangement joins TRBV28 to TRBJ1-2; D is perhaps TRBD1 (6 bases). Germline assignment: CDR1 MDHEN and CDR2 SYDVKM. V lost 7 bases, J lost 8 bases, and 17 bases lay in between. The CDR3 sequence is 13 residues long. The CDR3: CASTPGGTLGYTF. In DNA form, the CDR3 reads TGTGCCAGCACCCCAGGCGGGACACTGGGCTACACCTTC.

This chain connects TRBV5-1 to TRBJ2-3; 12 nucleotides line up with TRBD2. The CDR3 consists of 15 residues. V shed 7 bases and J 3 bases; nucleotides not matched to a gene: 6. CDR1 and CDR2 (germline): SGHRS, YFSETQ. The CDR3 coding sequence is TGCGCCAGCGGTTCTAGCGGGAGGGTAACAGATACGCAGTATTTT. Protein product: CASGSSGRVTDTQYF.

V gene TRBV2 combines with J gene TRBJ2-1; 10 nucleotides align to TRBD2. Germline trimming cut 0 bases from V and 6 bases from J; bases unmatched to any gene: 5. The length of the CDR3 is 16 residues. Germline V gives CDR1 SNHLY, CDR2 FYNNEI. In DNA form, the CDR3 reads TGTGCCAGCAGTGAAGCGCTAGAGCGGGGGGGCAATGAGCAGTTCTTC. Translating gives CASSEALERGGNEQFF.

V gene TRBV4-3 combines with J gene TRBJ2-7; D tentatively reads TRBD1 or TRBD2 (5 bases each). Germline lookup yields CDR1 LGHNA and CDR2 YSLEER. V shed 0 bases and J shed 6 bases, with 15 bases lying between them. This CDR3 is built from 15 residues. The CDR3 sequence: CASSQDIRDEGEQYF. As DNA, the CDR3 is TGCGCCAGCAGCCAAGATATCCGGGACGAAGGCGAGCAGTACTTC.

The J gene is TRBJ1-4, the V gene TRBV30; 8 positions agree with TRBD1. Germline V CDR1 and CDR2: GTSNPN, SVGIG (reference sequence). The ends lost 4 bases at V and 8 bases at J; junction bases unmatched: 9. This CDR3 spans 14 amino acids. CDR3 in amino acids: CAWNPGQGPEKLFF. The CDR3 DNA is TGTGCCTGGAACCCAGGACAGGGCCCCGAAAAACTGTTTTTT.